These 16 T cell receptor beta chains came from one sample sequenced in a study of blood T cell repertoires in COVID-19. Assay used: immunoSEQ multiplex PCR; TCRdb lists only in-frame clones, some missing. In the table there are roughly 69,000 clones, around 86% of which are singletons. The sequencing input was peripheral blood. The receptor source for this set is a man in his fifties or sixties with active COVID-19.

V usage is TRBV4-2 and J usage is TRBJ1-5; D perhaps matches TRBD1 (6 bases). CDR3 length: 14 residues. Trimming pared 0 bases from V and 5 bases from J, leaving 8 bases between. The germline gives CDR1 LGHNA, CDR2 YNFKEQ. The CDR3 protein is CASSQEDRDQPQHF. For the CDR3, the DNA is TGTGCCAGCAGCCAAGAGGACAGAGATCAGCCCCAGCATTTT.

The chain is built from TRBV7-2 and TRBJ1-2; TRBD1 is a possible D gene (6 bases). The V end was cut by 5 bases, the J end by 4 bases, with 17 bases between. Per the germline V gene, CDR1 is SGHTA and CDR2 is FQGNSA. This CDR3 contains 15 residues. CDR3: CASSPVQGPVYGYTF. For the CDR3, the DNA is TGTGCCAGCAGCCCCGTACAGGGACCGGTCTATGGCTACACCTTC.

V and J are TRBV11-2 and TRBJ2-7; TRBD1 matches at 8 bases. The CDR3 has 15 amino acids. Germline V gives CDR1 SGHAT, CDR2 FQNNGV. V dropped 3 bases and J dropped 2; count of bases not matched to a gene: 6. CDR3 bases: TGTGCCAGCAGCTTTGTTTTGGACAGGGCCTACGAGCAGTACTTC. Its protein product is CASSFVLDRAYEQYF.

Comments on this clone: The germline gene is not matched at one end of the junction; a read error may be the cause. The chain couples TRBV28 to TRBJ1-4; perhaps TRBD1 as D (6 bases). The CDR3 runs 15 residues. Germline assignment: CDR1 MDHEN and CDR2 SYDVKM. DNA for the CDR3: TGTGCCAGCAGTACGACCCGGGACACGAAAGCCCTGGTGGGTTTT. Protein: CASSTTRDTKALVGF.

The V call is TRBV18, the J call TRBJ1-2; D uncertain. This CDR3 region has 14 residues. CDR1 is KGHSH and CDR2 is LQKENI in the germline V gene. Between the trimmed V and J ends, which lost 1 base and 1 base, there was a span of 7 bases. The CDR3 protein is CASSPRGFNYGYTF. The CDR3 DNA is TGTGCCAGCTCACCACGAGGGTTTAACTATGGCTACACCTTC.

V is TRBV3-1 (or the pseudogene TRBV3-2) and J is TRBJ2-5, with 10 bases aligning to TRBD1. CDR1 and CDR2 from the germline V gene are LGHDT and YNNKEL (reference sequence). J lost 4 bases, V lost 0 bases, and 8 bases had no gene match. The length of the CDR3 is 17 residues. The CDR3 coding sequence is TGTGCCAGCAGCCAAGATACCGGGACAGGGGATCGAGAGACCCAGTACTTC. Its translation is CASSQDTGTGDRETQYF.

The rearrangement links TRBV7-9 to TRBJ2-3; 8 bases fit TRBD2. The CDR3 length is 14 residues. CDR1 is SEHNR, CDR2 FQNEAQ, per germline (reference sequence). V lost 3 bases and J lost 4; bases outside the gene matches: 3. The CDR3 DNA follows: TGTGCCAGCAGCTTCAGCGGGGGCCCAGATACGCAGTATTTT. It translates to CASSFSGGPDTQYF.

The rearrangement joins TRBV6-5 to TRBJ1-6, with a possible D match to TRBD1 (6 bases). Deletions cut 6 bases from V and 6 bases from J, with 15 bases between. Germline V gene data show CDR1 as MNHEY and CDR2 as SVGAGI. CDR3 length equals 15 residues. The CDR3 bases are TGTGCCAGCAGCTTATCAGGGGTTTCTAATTCACCCCTCCACTTT. This translates into CASSLSGVSNSPLHF.

CDR3 bases: TGCGCCAGCAGCTTGGGGACAGGGCTAGGAAACACCATATATTTT. Protein product: CASSLGTGLGNTIYF. The V and J genes are TRBV5-1 and TRBJ1-3; 8 bases map to TRBD1. Trimming took 0 bases from V and 4 from J; bases not matched to a gene: 3. The CDR3 contains 15 residues. Germline V lookup: CDR1 SGHRS, CDR2 YFSETQ.

The chain is built from TRBV27 and TRBJ1-2; 7 bases fit TRBD1. V lost 2 bases, J lost 3 bases, and 3 bases stayed unmatched. CDR3 size: 14 residues. Germline assignment: CDR1 MNHEY and CDR2 SMNVEV (reference sequence). CDR3 loop: CASSLRDSHYGYTF. In nucleotides, the CDR3 is TGTGCCAGCAGTTTAAGGGACAGTCACTATGGCTACACCTTC.

The chain links TRBV9 to TRBJ2-2; 14 bases map to TRBD2. CDR1 SGDLS and CDR2 YYNGEE come from the germline V gene. V shed 3 bases, J shed 2 bases, and the junction held 9 bases outside the gene matches. The CDR3 contains 19 residues. The CDR3 sequence is CASSARGTSGSRNTGELFF. In nucleotides, the CDR3 is TGTGCCAGCAGCGCCAGGGGGACTAGCGGGAGCCGTAACACCGGGGAGCTGTTTTTT.

The rearrangement links TRBV4-2 to TRBJ2-7, with 12 bases identical to TRBD2. CDR1 and CDR2 (germline): LGHNA, YNFKEQ. The V and J ends lost 0 bases and 1 base, in that order; junction bases with no gene match: 7. The CDR3 loop spans 18 amino acids. CDR3 in DNA: TGTGCCAGCAGCCAAGATGGGCTAGCGGGGGGGCCGTCCTACGAGCAGTACTTC. This sequence encodes CASSQDGLAGGPSYEQYF.

The V call is TRBV6-2 or TRBV6-3, the J call TRBJ2-7; 13 nucleotides align to TRBD2. This CDR3 region has 18 residues. The V gene's germline CDR1 is MNHEY and CDR2 SVGEGT. The V gene end was trimmed by 6 bases and the J gene end by 5 bases; junction bases not matched to a gene: 16. CDR3 protein: CASSWTSGSPRLGNEQYF. The CDR3 bases are TGTGCCAGCAGCTGGACTAGCGGGAGTCCCCGACTGGGGAACGAGCAGTACTTC.

CDR3 amino acids: CASSRWDRLNTEAFF. The CDR3 DNA is TGTGCCAGCAGCAGATGGGACAGGCTGAACACTGAAGCTTTCTTT. The chain links TRBV11-2 to TRBJ1-1, with TRBD1 identical over 8 bases. Germline CDR1 SGHAT, CDR2 FQNNGV. Trimming took 5 bases from V and 0 from J; bases not matched to a gene: 5. The CDR3 length is 15 residues.

This chain joins TRBV27 and TRBJ2-3; D call uncertain. Trimming removed 6 bases from V and 6 bases from J, with 10 bases in between. The CDR3 is made up of 12 amino acids. The V gene's germline CDR1 is MNHEY and CDR2 SMNVEV (reference sequence). Here the CDR3 DNA reads TGTGCCAGCAGACAAAACCCCGATACGCAGTATTTT. The encoded protein is CASRQNPDTQYF.

V and J are TRBV25-1 and TRBJ2-2; 7 bases are shared with TRBD1. From germline, CDR1 is MGHDK and CDR2 SYGVNS. The CDR3 length is 11 residues. V lost 7 bases to trimming and J lost 8 bases; unmatched junction nucleotides: 1. The CDR3 spells CASTDRGELFF. The CDR3 DNA is TGTGCCAGCACGGACAGGGGGGAGCTGTTTTTT.